What follows are 2 T cell receptor beta chains derived from one specimen sequenced in a study of T-cell memory formation after mild COVID-19. A single record per CDR3 protein comes from TCRdb applying MiXCR to the 5' RACE reads. This table has hundreds of thousands of distinct CDR3 sequences, around 30% appearing once. Sequenced input: PBMCs or a T cell subset sorted from them (not recorded which). These receptors all come from an adult woman who had mild COVID-19 (a few samples of this study predate the infection). Cell type and time point are not known.

V usage is TRBV4-1 and J usage is TRBJ1-3; D ambiguous. The length of the CDR3 is 15 residues. CDR1 and CDR2 from the germline V gene are MGHRA and YSYEKL. Trimming shortened V by 4 bases and J by 0 bases, and 10 bases separated the two germline ends. CDR3: CASSPRHVSGNTIYF. The CDR3 region has the DNA TGCGCCAGCAGCCCCCGGCATGTCTCTGGAAACACCATATATTTT.

This clonotype was counted a few times. This sequence joins TRBV20-1 and TRBJ2-3; D is uncertain. The germline CDR1 and CDR2 sequences are DFQATT and SNEGSKA (reference sequence). This CDR3 contains 14 residues. Trimming removed 8 bases from V and 3 bases from J, with 18 bases in between. CDR3 residues: CSSYPLGETDTQYF. The CDR3 DNA reads as TGCAGTTCTTACCCCCTGGGCGAGACAGATACGCAGTATTTT.